The rows below give T cell receptor beta chains drawn from one sample of a study of blood T cells in healthy people across ages. TCRdb re-called the 5' RACE reads with MiXCR, one entry per CDR3 protein. The top ten hold roughly 10% of the sample, which has approximately 960,000 distinct CDR3 sequences, 25% to 30% seen once. The same data also went into a second study, on T cells of mothers and their children.

Material: blood. The receptor source for this set is a woman between 40 and 55 years old in good health. The CDR3 runs from the conserved cysteine through the conserved F or W. A D gene is named only where the DNA matches it firmly. The size field is filled for only some rows; it gives once, few, many or a size class.

J,V,size,D,DNA,CDR3
TRBJ2-5,TRBV5-1,few,TRBD1,TGCGCCAGCAGCTCGGGACAGGGGGCATCCCAGACCCAGTACTTC,CASSSGQGASQTQYF
TRBJ2-7,TRBV18,many,TRBD2,TGTGCCAGCTCACTCATAGGCGGGACTGCGGGAGGGGAGCAGTACTTC,CASSLIGGTAGGEQYF
TRBJ1-4,TRBV6-5,NA,NA,TGTGCCAGCAGGAGCAGGGTGGAAAATGAAAAACTGTTTTTT,CASRSRVENEKLFF
TRBJ2-1,TRBV20-1,many,TRBD1,TGCAGTGCTTGGCCGGGACAGGGGAGATCCAATGAGCAGTTCTTC,CSAWPGQGRSNEQFF
TRBJ2-1,TRBV12-3/TRBV12-4,few,TRBD1,TGTGCCAGCAGTTTAACAGGGGCGCGCAATGAGCAGTTCTTC,CASSLTGARNEQFF
TRBJ1-6,TRBV7-9,NA,NA,TGTGCCAGCAGCTTAGGGGGACGGAAAAATTCACCCCTCCACTTT,CASSLGGRKNSPLHF
TRBJ2-5,TRBV12-5,few,TRBD1,TGTGCTAGTGGTTTGGGGGACAGGGGGCTCGTGGAGACCCAGTACTTC,CASGLGDRGLVETQYF
TRBJ2-3,TRBV7-2,few,TRBD1,TGTGCCAGCAGCTTAGCGAACAGGGGACGCACAGATACGCAGTATTTT,CASSLANRGRTDTQYF
TRBJ2-1,TRBV20-1,NA,NA,TGCAGTGCTCCGAGGACAGCCCACAATGGGCAGTTCTTC,CSAPRTAHNGQFF
TRBJ2-7,TRBV6-1,once,TRBD1,TGTACCAGCAGCCAACAGGGGGACTACGAGCAGTACTTC,CTSSQQGDYEQYF
TRBJ2-5,TRBV28,many,TRBD1,TGTGCCAGCAGTTCGGACAGGGGGCCCCTACAAGAGACCCAGTACTTC,CASSSDRGPLQETQYF
TRBJ2-5,TRBV20-1,many,NA,TGCAGTGCTAACTTCCAAGAGACCCAGTACTTC,CSANFQETQYF
TRBJ2-7,TRBV3-1,NA,NA,TGTGCCAGCAGGAAGGCGGACGAGCAGTACTTC,CASRKADEQYF
TRBJ2-3,TRBV20-1,few,TRBD2,TGCAGTGCAATCTCCGGGACTACCAGCACAGATACGCAGTATTTT,CSAISGTTSTDTQYF
TRBJ2-6,TRBV9,many,NA,TGTGCCAGCAGCGTTCCCAGGGTAGAAGGGGCCTTAACTGGGGCCAACGTCCTGACTTTC,CASSVPRVEGALTGANVLTF
TRBJ2-7,TRBV6-6,many,TRBD1,TGTGCCAGCAGTTACGAAGGGACAGCCTACGAGCAGTACTTC,CASSYEGTAYEQYF
TRBJ2-7,TRBV28,many,TRBD1,TGTGCCAGCAGGGGACAGGGGGGTAACGAGCAGTACTTC,CASRGQGGNEQYF
TRBJ2-1,TRBV28,NA,NA,TGTGCCAACAGGTCAGGATCGGGGTTAAGCAATGAGCAGTTCTTC,CANRSGSGLSNEQFF
TRBJ2-1,TRBV24-1,NA,TRBD1,TGTGCCACCAGTGATCCCGGGACAGCTAACTCCTACAATGAGCAGTTCTTC,CATSDPGTANSYNEQFF
TRBJ2-3,TRBV20-1,NA,TRBD2,TGCAGTGCTACCGGCCCTGAGCGGGGGGGCACAGATACGCAGTATTTT,CSATGPERGGTDTQYF
TRBJ1-1,TRBV5-1,few,NA,TGCGCCAGCAGCTTGGCGGCCCCAGGGAACACTGAAGCTTTCTTT,CASSLAAPGNTEAFF
TRBJ1-1,TRBV20-1,few,NA,TGCAGTGCTAGCCCGGGACGTGAAGCTTTCTTT,CSASPGREAFF
TRBJ2-7,TRBV7-6,many,NA,TGTGCCAGCAACTTTGGACTTATTAGGGGTATTCGCTTCTACGAGCAGTACTTC,CASNFGLIRGIRFYEQYF
TRBJ1-1,TRBV20-1,few,NA,TGCAGTGCGCCTCGCAGGGGTAGCACTGAAGCTTTCTTT,CSAPRRGSTEAFF
TRBJ1-4,TRBV20-1,NA,TRBD1,TGCAGTGCTAGAGATCTCGAGGCAGGGGGGGAAAAACTGTTTTTT,CSARDLEAGGEKLFF
TRBJ2-1,TRBV5-1,many,TRBD1,TGCGCCAGCAGCTCCCGGGACAGGGGGAGGTCGGAGCAGTTCTTC,CASSSRDRGRSEQFF
TRBJ1-1,TRBV20-1,NA,NA,TGCAGTGAAAGGCCCGGCGGGAACTCTGAAGCTTTCTTT,CSERPGGNSEAFF
TRBJ1-2,TRBV6-6,few,NA,TGTGCCAGTAGTTACTCTCTTAGGGCTGGCTACACCTTC,CASSYSLRAGYTF
TRBJ1-5,TRBV7-2,few,NA,TGTACCAGCAGCTTAGAGGGAGGTCAGCCCCAGCATTTT,CTSSLEGGQPQHF
TRBJ1-6,TRBV30,NA,NA,TGTGCCTGGTCAGGGAATACGAATTCACCCCTCCACTTT,CAWSGNTNSPLHF
TRBJ2-1,TRBV27,few,NA,TGTGCCAGCAGTTCAAACTTCTACAATGAGCAGTTCTTC,CASSSNFYNEQFF
TRBJ2-7,TRBV29-1,many,TRBD1,TGCAGCGTTCCGGGACAGGGAGTCTACGAGCAGTACTTC,CSVPGQGVYEQYF
TRBJ2-3,TRBV28,NA,NA,TGTGCCAGCAGCCGGCCGGTGTCAAGCACAGATACGCAGTATTTT,CASSRPVSSTDTQYF
TRBJ2-1,TRBV12-3/TRBV12-4,few,NA,TGTGCCAGCAGTTTAGCTGGAGGAGGGGGCAATGAGCAGTTCTTC,CASSLAGGGGNEQFF
TRBJ2-1,TRBV19,few,NA,TGTGCCAGTAGCCCGATCAGTAAGATATCAAATGAGCAGTTCTTC,CASSPISKISNEQFF
TRBJ2-3,TRBV4-2,NA,TRBD2,TGTGCCAGCAGCCAAGATGGAGCTAGCGGGGGGGCAGATACGCAGTATTTT,CASSQDGASGGADTQYF
TRBJ2-5,TRBV24-1,NA,TRBD1,TGTACCACCAGTGATAGGACAGGGGATTTGGAGACCCAGTACTTC,CTTSDRTGDLETQYF
TRBJ2-3,TRBV29-1,few,NA,TGCAGCGTTGTACAGTTCACAGATACGCAGTATTTT,CSVVQFTDTQYF
TRBJ1-4,TRBV25-1,NA,TRBD1,TGTGCCAGCAGCGGGACAGGGAGGGAAAAACTGTTTTTT,CASSGTGREKLFF
TRBJ1-1,TRBV6-5,many,TRBD1,TGTGCCAGCAGATTTTCCGGGACAGCGAACACTGAAGCTTTCTTT,CASRFSGTANTEAFF
TRBJ1-1,TRBV29-1,NA,NA,TGCAGCGTTGAAAAGTCAGGGGTGAACACTGAAGCTTTCTTT,CSVEKSGVNTEAFF
TRBJ2-7,TRBV7-3,few,NA,TGTGCCAGCAGCCCCCAACACGGAGACGAGCAGTACTTC,CASSPQHGDEQYF
TRBJ2-5,TRBV5-1,many,NA,TGCGCCAGCAGCTTTGGGGACGGTCAAGAGACCCAGTACTTC,CASSFGDGQETQYF
TRBJ2-6,TRBV11-2,few,NA,TGTGCCAGCAGCTTAGTGGTCTCTGCAGGGGCCAACGTCCTGACTTTC,CASSLVVSAGANVLTF